This T cell receptor beta chain comes out of a study of cytomegalovirus exposure and HLA in healthy donors. Germline CDR1 SQVTM, CDR2 ANQGSEA. CDR3 length equals 12 residues. V was trimmed by 5 bases and J by 5 bases, leaving 12 bases between them. The PCR made use of 60 Vbeta and 13 Jbeta primers. Sequencing was performed with immunoSEQ multiplex PCR; in TCRdb, only in-frame clones are kept and a portion is missing. The table has tens of thousands of clones, 72% seen once. This TCR was sampled from a man in his sixties in good health and CMV-seropositive. This chain joins TRBV29-1 and TRBJ2-5; D may be TRBD1 (6 bases). Sequencing used PBMCs. The CDR3 nucleotides are TGCAGCGTTCAAACAGGGTCTGAGACCCAGTACTTC. The encoded protein is CSVQTGSETQYF.